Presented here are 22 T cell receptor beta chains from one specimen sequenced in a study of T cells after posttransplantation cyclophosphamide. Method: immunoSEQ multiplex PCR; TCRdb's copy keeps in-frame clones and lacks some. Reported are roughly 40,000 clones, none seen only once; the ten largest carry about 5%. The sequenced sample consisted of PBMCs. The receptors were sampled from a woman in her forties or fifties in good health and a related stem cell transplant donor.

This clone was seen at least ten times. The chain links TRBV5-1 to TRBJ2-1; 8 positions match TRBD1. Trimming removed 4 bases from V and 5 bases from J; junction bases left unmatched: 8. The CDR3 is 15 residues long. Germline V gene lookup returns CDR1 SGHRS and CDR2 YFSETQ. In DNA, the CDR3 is TGCGCCAGCAGCACTAGGACAGGGATAGACAATGAGCAGTTCTTC. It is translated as CASSTRTGIDNEQFF.

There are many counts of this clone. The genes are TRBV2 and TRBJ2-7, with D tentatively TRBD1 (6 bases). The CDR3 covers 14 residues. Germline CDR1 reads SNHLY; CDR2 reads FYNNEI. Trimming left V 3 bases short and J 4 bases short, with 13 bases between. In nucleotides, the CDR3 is TGTGCCAGCAGTGAGAAGGGCAGGGGATACGAGCAGTACTTC. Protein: CASSEKGRGYEQYF. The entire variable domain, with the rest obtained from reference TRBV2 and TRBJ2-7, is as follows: EPEVTQTPSHQVTQMGQEVILRCVPISNHLYFYWYRQILGQKVEFLVSFYNNEISEKSEIFDDQFSVERPDGSNFTLKIRSTKLEDSAMYFCASSEKGRGYEQYFGPGTRLTVT.

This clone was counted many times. The CDR3, as DNA: TGTGCCAGCTCACCCGACAGGGGGATCTATGGCTACACCTTC. This encodes CASSPDRGIYGYTF. This chain joins TRBV18 and TRBJ1-2, with 9 bases identical to TRBD1. The CDR3 runs to 14 residues. The germline gives CDR1 KGHSH, CDR2 LQKENI. V shed 3 bases, J shed 4 bases, and the junction held 3 bases outside the gene matches.

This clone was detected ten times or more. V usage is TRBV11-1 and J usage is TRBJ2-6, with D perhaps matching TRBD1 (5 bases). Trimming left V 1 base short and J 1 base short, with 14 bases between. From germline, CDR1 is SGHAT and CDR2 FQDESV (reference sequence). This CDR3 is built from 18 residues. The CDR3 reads CASSLGTGTMSGANVLTF. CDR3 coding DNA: TGTGCCAGCAGCTTAGGAACAGGAACGATGTCTGGGGCCAACGTCCTGACTTTC.

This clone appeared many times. The chain's CDR3 is CASSPYTEAFF. The CDR3 DNA sequence: TGTGCCAGCAGCCCGTACACTGAAGCTTTCTTT. This chain joins TRBV7-9 and TRBJ1-1; D is ambiguous. CDR1 is SEHNR and CDR2 is FQNEAQ in the germline V gene (reference sequence). The CDR3 has 11 amino acids. V shed 5 bases and J shed 3 bases, with 4 bases lying between them.

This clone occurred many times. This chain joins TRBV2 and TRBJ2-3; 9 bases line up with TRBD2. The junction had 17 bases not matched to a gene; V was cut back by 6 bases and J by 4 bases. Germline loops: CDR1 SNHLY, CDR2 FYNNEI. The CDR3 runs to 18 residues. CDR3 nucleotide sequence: TGTGCCAGCAGGTTGCCTTTCGCGTCTAGCGGGGCGGCAGATACGCAGTATTTT. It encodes CASRLPFASSGAADTQYF.

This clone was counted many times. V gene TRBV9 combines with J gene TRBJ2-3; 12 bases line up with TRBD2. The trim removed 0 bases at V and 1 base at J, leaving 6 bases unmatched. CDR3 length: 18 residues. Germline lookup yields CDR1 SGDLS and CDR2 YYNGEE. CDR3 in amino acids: CASSVASSGGVGTDTQYF. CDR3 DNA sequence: TGTGCCAGCAGCGTAGCGTCTAGCGGGGGGGTAGGCACAGATACGCAGTATTTT. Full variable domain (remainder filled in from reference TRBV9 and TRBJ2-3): DSGVTQTPKHLITATGQRVTLRCSPRSGDLSVYWYQQSLDQGLQFLIQYYNGEERAKGNILERFSAQQFPDLHSELNLSSLELGDSALYFCASSVASSGGVGTDTQYFGPGTRLTVL.

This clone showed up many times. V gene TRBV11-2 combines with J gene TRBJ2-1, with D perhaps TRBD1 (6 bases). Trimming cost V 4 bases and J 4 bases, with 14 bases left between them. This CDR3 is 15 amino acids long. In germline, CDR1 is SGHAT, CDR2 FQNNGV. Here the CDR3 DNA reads TGTGCCAGCAGCTCGGGACACCGGATTTACAATGAGCAGTTCTTC. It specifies CASSSGHRIYNEQFF.

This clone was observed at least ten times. DNA of the CDR3: TGTGCCAGCAGCTTCGACAGACAAGAGACCCAGTACTTC. Residues: CASSFDRQETQYF. V and J are TRBV11-2 and TRBJ2-5, with D possibly matching TRBD1 (5 bases). Trimming took off 3 bases at V and 2 bases at J, with 7 bases between the two ends. Germline loops: CDR1 SGHAT, CDR2 FQNNGV. The length of the CDR3 is 13 residues.

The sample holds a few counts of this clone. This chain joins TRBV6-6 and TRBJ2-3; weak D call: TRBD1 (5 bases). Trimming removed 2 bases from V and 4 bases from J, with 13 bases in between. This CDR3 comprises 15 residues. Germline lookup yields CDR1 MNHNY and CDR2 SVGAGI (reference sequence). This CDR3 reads CASSYGFDSPDTQYF. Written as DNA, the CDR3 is TGTGCCAGCAGTTACGGATTCGACAGCCCAGATACGCAGTATTTT.

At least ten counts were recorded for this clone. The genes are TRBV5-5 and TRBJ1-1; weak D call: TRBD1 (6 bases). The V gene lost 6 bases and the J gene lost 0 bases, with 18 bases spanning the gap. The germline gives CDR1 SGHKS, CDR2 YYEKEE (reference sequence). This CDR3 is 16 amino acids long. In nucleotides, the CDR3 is TGTGCCAGCACCCCCTTATACGGACAGATGAACACTGAAGCTTTCTTT. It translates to CASTPLYGQMNTEAFF.

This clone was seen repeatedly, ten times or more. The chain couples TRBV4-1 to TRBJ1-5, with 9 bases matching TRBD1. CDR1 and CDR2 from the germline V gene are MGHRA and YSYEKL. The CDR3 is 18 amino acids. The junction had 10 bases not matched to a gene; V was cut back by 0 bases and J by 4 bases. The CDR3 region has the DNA TGCGCCAGCAGCCAAGATGGGGACAGGGTGATATCGAATCAGCCCCAGCATTTT. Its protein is CASSQDGDRVISNQPQHF.

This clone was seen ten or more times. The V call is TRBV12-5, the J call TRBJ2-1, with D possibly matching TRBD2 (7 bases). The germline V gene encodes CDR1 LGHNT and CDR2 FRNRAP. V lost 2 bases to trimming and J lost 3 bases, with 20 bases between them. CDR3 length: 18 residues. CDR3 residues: CASGLFPAGAVVYNEQFF. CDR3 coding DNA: TGTGCTAGTGGTTTGTTCCCGGCGGGGGCGGTTGTCTACAATGAGCAGTTCTTC.

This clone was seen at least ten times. The chain's CDR3 is CASTGGNQPQHF. The CDR3 region has the DNA TGTGCCAGCACCGGGGGGAATCAGCCCCAGCATTTT. The rearrangement joins TRBV27 to TRBJ1-5; tentative D call: TRBD1 (5 bases). This CDR3 region has 12 residues. CDR1 is MNHEY, CDR2 SMNVEV, per germline (reference sequence). Trimming pared 7 bases from V and 4 bases from J, leaving 8 bases between.

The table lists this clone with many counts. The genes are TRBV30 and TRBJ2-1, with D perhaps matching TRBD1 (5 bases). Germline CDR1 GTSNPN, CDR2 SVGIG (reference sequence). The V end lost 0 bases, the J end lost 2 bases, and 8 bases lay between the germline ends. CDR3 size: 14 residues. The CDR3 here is CAWSVKGTYNEQFF. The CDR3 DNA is TGTGCCTGGAGTGTAAAGGGGACCTACAATGAGCAGTTCTTC.

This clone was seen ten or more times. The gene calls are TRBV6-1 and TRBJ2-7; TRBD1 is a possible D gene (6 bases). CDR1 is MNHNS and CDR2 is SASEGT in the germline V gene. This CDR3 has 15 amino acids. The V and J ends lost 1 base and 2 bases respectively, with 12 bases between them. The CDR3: CASSEDLQGTYEQYF. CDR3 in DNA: TGTGCCAGCAGTGAAGATTTACAGGGAACCTACGAGCAGTACTTC.

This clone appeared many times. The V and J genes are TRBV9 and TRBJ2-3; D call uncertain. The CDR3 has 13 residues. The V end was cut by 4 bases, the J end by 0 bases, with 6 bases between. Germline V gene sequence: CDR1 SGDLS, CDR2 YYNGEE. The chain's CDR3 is CASSRYSTDTQYF. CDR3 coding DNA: TGTGCCAGCAGCCGGTATAGCACAGATACGCAGTATTTT.

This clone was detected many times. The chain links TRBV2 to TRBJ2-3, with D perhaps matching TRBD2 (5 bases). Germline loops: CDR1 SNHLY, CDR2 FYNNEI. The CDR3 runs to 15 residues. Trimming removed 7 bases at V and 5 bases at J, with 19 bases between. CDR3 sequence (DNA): TGTGCCAGCACCCGCAGGAATAGCGCGGGAGATACGCAGTATTTT. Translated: CASTRRNSAGDTQYF.

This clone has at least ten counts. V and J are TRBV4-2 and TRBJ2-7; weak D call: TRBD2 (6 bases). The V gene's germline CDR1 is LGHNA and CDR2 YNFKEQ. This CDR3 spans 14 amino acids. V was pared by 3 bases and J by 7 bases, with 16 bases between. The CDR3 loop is CASSHPTSSGEQYF. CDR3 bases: TGTGCCAGCAGCCATCCTACTAGCTCAGGAGAGCAGTACTTC.

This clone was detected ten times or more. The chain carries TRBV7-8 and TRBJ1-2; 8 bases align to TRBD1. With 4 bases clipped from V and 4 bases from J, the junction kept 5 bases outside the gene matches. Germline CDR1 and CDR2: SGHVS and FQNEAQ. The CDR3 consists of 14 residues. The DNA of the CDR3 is TGTGCCAGCAGCTCGTCGACAGGGGTCTATGGCTACACCTTC. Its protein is CASSSSTGVYGYTF. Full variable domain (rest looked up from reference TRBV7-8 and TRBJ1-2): GAGVSQSPRYKVAKRGQDVALRCDPISGHVSLFWYQQALGQGPEFLTYFQNEAQLDKSGLPSDRFFAERPEGSVSTLKIQRTQQEDSAVYLCASSSSTGVYGYTFGSGTRLTVV.

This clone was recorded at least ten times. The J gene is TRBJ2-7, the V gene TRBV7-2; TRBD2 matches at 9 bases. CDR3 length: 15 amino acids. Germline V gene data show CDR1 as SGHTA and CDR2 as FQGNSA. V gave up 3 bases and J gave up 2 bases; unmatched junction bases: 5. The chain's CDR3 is CASSFSGGSTYEQYF. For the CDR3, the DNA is TGTGCCAGCAGCTTCAGCGGGGGGTCGACCTACGAGCAGTACTTC.

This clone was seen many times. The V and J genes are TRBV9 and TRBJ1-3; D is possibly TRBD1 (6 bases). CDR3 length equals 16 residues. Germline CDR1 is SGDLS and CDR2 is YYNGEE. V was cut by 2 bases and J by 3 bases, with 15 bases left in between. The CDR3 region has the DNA TGTGCCAGCAGCGTGCGACAGGAACTAGGTGGAAACACCATATATTTT. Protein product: CASSVRQELGGNTIYF.